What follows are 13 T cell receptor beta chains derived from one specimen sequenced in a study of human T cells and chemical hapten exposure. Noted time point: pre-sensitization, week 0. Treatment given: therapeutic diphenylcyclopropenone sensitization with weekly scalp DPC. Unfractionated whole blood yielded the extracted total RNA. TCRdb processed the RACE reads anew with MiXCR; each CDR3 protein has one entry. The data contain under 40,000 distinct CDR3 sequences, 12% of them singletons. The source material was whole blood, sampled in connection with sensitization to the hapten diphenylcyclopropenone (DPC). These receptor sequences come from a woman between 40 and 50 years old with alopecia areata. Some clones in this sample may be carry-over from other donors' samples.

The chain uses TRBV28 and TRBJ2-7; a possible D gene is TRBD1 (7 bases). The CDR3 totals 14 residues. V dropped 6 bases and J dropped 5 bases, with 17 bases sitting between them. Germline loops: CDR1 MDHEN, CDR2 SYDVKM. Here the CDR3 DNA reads TGTGCCAGCAGCCCAGGGGGGCGAGGCGACGAGCAGTACTTC. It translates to CASSPGGRGDEQYF.

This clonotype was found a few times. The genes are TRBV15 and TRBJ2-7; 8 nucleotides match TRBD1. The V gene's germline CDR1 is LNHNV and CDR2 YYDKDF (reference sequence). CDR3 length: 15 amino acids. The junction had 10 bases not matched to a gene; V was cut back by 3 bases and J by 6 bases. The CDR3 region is CATSRIYGTGLEQYF. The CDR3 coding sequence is TGTGCCACCAGCAGGATTTATGGGACAGGCCTCGAGCAGTACTTC.

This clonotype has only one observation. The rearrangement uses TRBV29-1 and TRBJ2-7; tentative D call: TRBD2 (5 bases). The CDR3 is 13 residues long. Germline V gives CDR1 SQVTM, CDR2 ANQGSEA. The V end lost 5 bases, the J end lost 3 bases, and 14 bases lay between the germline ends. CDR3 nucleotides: TGCAGCGTTAGGACTGGGAGAAGCTACGAGCAGTACTTC. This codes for CSVRTGRSYEQYF.

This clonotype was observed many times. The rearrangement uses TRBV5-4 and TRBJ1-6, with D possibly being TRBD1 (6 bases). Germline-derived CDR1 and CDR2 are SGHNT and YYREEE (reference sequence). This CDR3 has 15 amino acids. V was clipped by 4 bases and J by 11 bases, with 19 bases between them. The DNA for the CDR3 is TGTGCCAGCAGCCCCACCGGGGGGCTCGAAGCACCCCTCCACTTT. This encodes CASSPTGGLEAPLHF.

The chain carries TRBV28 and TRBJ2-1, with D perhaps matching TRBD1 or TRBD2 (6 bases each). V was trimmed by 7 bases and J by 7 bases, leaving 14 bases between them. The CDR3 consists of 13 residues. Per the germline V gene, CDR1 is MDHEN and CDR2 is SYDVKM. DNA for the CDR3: TGTGCCAGCACGGGGGCTAGCTGGAATGAGCAGTTCTTC. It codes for CASTGASWNEQFF.

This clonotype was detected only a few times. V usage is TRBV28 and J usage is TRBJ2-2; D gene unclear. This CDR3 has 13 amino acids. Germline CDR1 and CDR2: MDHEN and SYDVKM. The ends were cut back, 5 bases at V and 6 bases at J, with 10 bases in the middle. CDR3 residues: CASSPNGPGELFF. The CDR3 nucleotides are TGTGCCAGCAGTCCGAATGGCCCCGGGGAGCTGTTTTTT.

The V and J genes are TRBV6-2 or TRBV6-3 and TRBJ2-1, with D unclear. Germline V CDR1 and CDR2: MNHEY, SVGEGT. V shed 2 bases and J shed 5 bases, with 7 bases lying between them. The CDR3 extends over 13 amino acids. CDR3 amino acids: CASSYGTHNEQFF. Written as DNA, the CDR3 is TGTGCCAGCAGTTACGGTACACACAATGAGCAGTTCTTC.

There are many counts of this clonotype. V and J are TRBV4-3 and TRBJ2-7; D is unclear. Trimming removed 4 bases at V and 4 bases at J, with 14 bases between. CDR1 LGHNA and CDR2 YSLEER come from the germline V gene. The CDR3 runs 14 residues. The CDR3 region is CASSPNTGPYEQYF. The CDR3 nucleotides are TGCGCCAGCAGCCCCAACACCGGACCTTACGAGCAGTACTTC.

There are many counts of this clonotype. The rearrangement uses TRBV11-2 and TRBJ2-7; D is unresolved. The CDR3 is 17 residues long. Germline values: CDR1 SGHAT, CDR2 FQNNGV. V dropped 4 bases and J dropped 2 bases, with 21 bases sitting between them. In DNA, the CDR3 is TGTGCCAGCAGCTCCTACTCCCTCATGACACCTACCTACGAGCAGTACTTC. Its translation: CASSSYSLMTPTYEQYF.

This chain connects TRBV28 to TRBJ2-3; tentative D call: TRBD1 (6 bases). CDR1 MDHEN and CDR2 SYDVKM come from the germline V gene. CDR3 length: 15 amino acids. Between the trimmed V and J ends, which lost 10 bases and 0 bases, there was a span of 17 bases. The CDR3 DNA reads TGTGCCAACCCACTCCCGGGACATAGCACAGATACGCAGTATTTT. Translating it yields CANPLPGHSTDTQYF.

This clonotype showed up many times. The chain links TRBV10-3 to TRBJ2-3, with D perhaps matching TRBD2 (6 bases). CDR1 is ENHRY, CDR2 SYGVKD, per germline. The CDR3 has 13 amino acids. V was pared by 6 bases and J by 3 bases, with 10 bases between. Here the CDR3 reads CAISPEGTDTQYF. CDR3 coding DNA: TGTGCCATCAGCCCGGAGGGGACAGATACGCAGTATTTT.

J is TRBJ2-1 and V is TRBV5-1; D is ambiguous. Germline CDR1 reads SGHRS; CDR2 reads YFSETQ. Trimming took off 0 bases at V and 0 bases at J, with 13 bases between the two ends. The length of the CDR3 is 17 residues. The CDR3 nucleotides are TGCGCCAGCAGCTTGGCAGCTCTCTCCTTCTCCTACAATGAGCAGTTCTTC. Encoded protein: CASSLAALSFSYNEQFF.

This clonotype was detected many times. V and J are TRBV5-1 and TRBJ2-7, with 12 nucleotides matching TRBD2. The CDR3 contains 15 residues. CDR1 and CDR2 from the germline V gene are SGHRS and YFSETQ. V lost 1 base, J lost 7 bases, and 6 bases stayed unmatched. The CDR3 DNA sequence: TGCGCCAGCAGCTTGTGGACTAGCGGGACGGAGGAGCAGTACTTC. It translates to CASSLWTSGTEEQYF. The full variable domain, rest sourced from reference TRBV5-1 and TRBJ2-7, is KAGVTQTPRYLIKTRGQQVTLSCSPISGHRSVSWYQQTPGQGLQFLFEYFSETQRNKGNFPGRFSGRQFSNSRSEMNVSTLELGDSALYLCASSLWTSGTEEQYFGPGTRLTVT.